The 27 T cell receptor beta chains given below trace back to one sample, sequenced in a study of cytomegalovirus exposure and HLA in healthy donors. The PCR ran on 60 Vbeta and 13 Jbeta primers. Profiled with immunoSEQ multiplex PCR; TCRdb holds only in-frame clones, not every one. The data hold about 130,000 clones, with roughly 15% observed a single time. Material for sequencing was PBMCs. Receptors originate from a female donor in good health and CMV-seropositive.

This clone has more than one count but fewer than ten. The chain recombines TRBV6-5 with TRBJ1-1; 9 bases are shared with TRBD1. CDR1 is MNHEY, CDR2 SVGAGI, per germline. The CDR3 covers 12 residues. The junction had 5 bases not matched to a gene; V was cut back by 5 bases and J by 10 bases. The CDR3 nucleotides are TGTGCCAGCAGTCGCCGGGGACAGGGAGCTTTCTTT. Protein sequence: CASSRRGQGAFF.

In its sample, this clone was seen a few times. The rearrangement links TRBV7-6 to TRBJ2-3; tentatively, D is TRBD1 (5 bases). Trimming took off 0 bases at V and 0 bases at J, with 7 bases between the two ends. The CDR3 covers 15 residues. The germline gives CDR1 SGHVS, CDR2 FNYEAQ. DNA of the CDR3: TGTGCCAGCAGCTTAGCGGGGCCTAGCACAGATACGCAGTATTTT. Residues: CASSLAGPSTDTQYF.

This clone was detected only a few times. V is TRBV27 and J is TRBJ2-7; D remains ambiguous. The ends were cut back, 0 bases at V and 5 bases at J, with 8 bases in the middle. CDR3 length: 13 residues. Germline V gene lookup returns CDR1 MNHEY and CDR2 SMNVEV (reference sequence). In nucleotides, the CDR3 is TGTGCCAGCAGTTTATCCAGGATGGACGAGCAGTACTTC. This gives the protein CASSLSRMDEQYF.

The chain employs TRBV10-2 and TRBJ2-5, with a weak D call TRBD2 (6 bases). Germline assignment: CDR1 WSHSY and CDR2 SAAADI. The V end was cut by 7 bases, the J end by 1 base, with 13 bases between. CDR3 length: 14 amino acids. The DNA for the CDR3 is TGCGCCAGCACCCCTCGGGGAGGCCAAGAGACCCAGTACTTC. This translates into CASTPRGGQETQYF.

There are a few counts of this clone. J is TRBJ2-7 and V is TRBV28; the D gene is possibly TRBD1 (6 bases). The germline V gene encodes CDR1 MDHEN and CDR2 SYDVKM. Deletions cut 8 bases from V and 4 bases from J, with 21 bases between. This CDR3 region has 15 residues. Here the CDR3 DNA reads TGTGCCAGCGCTTTATGGTCAGGGGCTTCGTACGAGCAGTACTTC. This sequence encodes CASALWSGASYEQYF.

The V gene is TRBV29-1, the J gene TRBJ2-6; 7 bases line up with TRBD1. CDR3 size: 12 residues. CDR1 is SQVTM, CDR2 ANQGSEA, per germline. V dropped 6 bases and J dropped 11; count of bases not matched to a gene: 7. The CDR3 loop reads CSVVTGTDVLTF. CDR3 nucleotides: TGCAGCGTGGTGACCGGGACAGACGTCCTGACTTTC.

The chain joins TRBV3-2 to TRBJ1-6; the D call in the table, TRBD1, was not verified against the DNA. TRBV3-2 is a documented pseudogene. The CDR3 is made up of 8 amino acids. The CDR3 sequence: CAGANLHF. CDR3 sequence (DNA): TGTGCCGGGGCGAACCTCCACTTT.

This clone has just a few counts. The V call is TRBV28, the J call TRBJ1-2; 7 bases are shared with TRBD1. This CDR3 comprises 14 residues. Germline CDR1 and CDR2: MDHEN and SYDVKM. V gave up 2 bases and J gave up 4 bases; unmatched junction bases: 4. The CDR3 bases are TGTGCCAGCAGTTTAACAGGGGCCCGCTATGGCTACACCTTC. Residues: CASSLTGARYGYTF.

The chain combines TRBV5-1 with TRBJ1-4; D is undetermined. Between the trimmed V and J ends, which lost 4 bases and 0 bases, there was a span of 7 bases. Germline CDR1 is SGHRS and CDR2 is YFSETQ. The CDR3 extends over 14 amino acids. CDR3 sequence: CASSPRATNEKLFF. The CDR3 DNA reads as TGCGCCAGCAGCCCGCGGGCAACTAATGAAAAACTGTTTTTT.

This clone was detected only a few times. Other DNA sequences of this sample code for an identical CDR3. CDR3 sequence reads: CASSPISRRGTYEQYF. Written as DNA, the CDR3 is TGTGCCAGCAGCCCTATTTCACGCAGGGGTACCTACGAGCAGTACTTC. The chain uses TRBV11-2 and TRBJ2-7; D perhaps matches TRBD1 (6 bases). Trimming removed 5 bases at V and 2 bases at J, with 19 bases between. CDR3 length: 16 residues. Germline V gives CDR1 SGHAT, CDR2 FQNNGV.

There are a few counts of this clone. The chain uses TRBV5-1 and TRBJ1-2; D is unclear. V dropped 1 base and J dropped 2 bases, with 9 bases sitting between them. This CDR3 is 14 amino acids long. Germline V gene lookup returns CDR1 SGHRS and CDR2 YFSETQ. CDR3 amino acids: CASSLTVTNYGYTF. CDR3 sequence (DNA): TGCGCCAGCAGCTTGACGGTTACGAACTATGGCTACACCTTC.

The gene calls are TRBV5-6 and TRBJ2-7; 7 bases match TRBD1. This CDR3 is 12 amino acids long. Germline V gives CDR1 SGHDT, CDR2 YYEEEE. V lost 4 bases, J lost 3 bases, and 1 base stayed unmatched. CDR3 bases: TGTGCCAGCAGCGCAGGGGGCTACGAGCAGTACTTC. Its translation is CASSAGGYEQYF.

The chain combines TRBV11-1 with TRBJ2-1; the match to TRBD2 covers 11 bases. The V gene end was trimmed by 3 bases and the J gene end by 5 bases; junction bases not matched to a gene: 3. In germline, CDR1 is SGHAT, CDR2 FQDESV (reference sequence). The CDR3 totals 15 residues. The CDR3 spells CASSFLLAGDNEQFF. DNA for the CDR3: TGTGCCAGCAGCTTCCTACTAGCGGGAGACAATGAGCAGTTCTTC.

This clone turned up a few times. CDR3 protein: CASSVNREPVPGYTF. DNA of the CDR3: TGTGCCAGCAGTGTTAACAGGGAACCCGTTCCTGGCTACACCTTC. The V gene is TRBV2, the J gene TRBJ1-2, with D possibly matching TRBD1 (6 bases). The germline V and J ends were trimmed by 4 bases and 7 bases, with 19 bases remaining between them. Germline V gene lookup returns CDR1 SNHLY and CDR2 FYNNEI. The CDR3 spans 15 residues.

This clone was counted between two and nine times. V usage is TRBV4-3 and J usage is TRBJ1-2; D is ambiguous. CDR1 is LGHNA, CDR2 YSLEER, per germline. Trimming took off 2 bases at V and 6 bases at J, with 13 bases between the two ends. The CDR3 loop spans 14 amino acids. CDR3 in amino acids: CASSQQSAHNGYTF. The CDR3 region has the DNA TGCGCCAGCAGCCAACAGTCAGCGCATAATGGCTACACCTTC.

This clone was counted between two and nine times. The chain carries TRBV7-9 and TRBJ2-7; a weak D match, TRBD2 (5 bases). V lost 1 base to trimming and J lost 4 bases, with 11 bases between them. The CDR3 spans 14 residues. Germline-derived CDR1 and CDR2 are SEHNR and FQNEAQ (reference sequence). The CDR3 DNA sequence: TGTGCCAGCAGCTTAGGAGGGTTGGAGTACGAGCAGTACTTC. As protein: CASSLGGLEYEQYF.

The rearrangement links TRBV29-1 to TRBJ2-5; TRBD2 matches 11 bases. The CDR3 has 12 residues. The trim removed 7 bases at V and 7 bases at J, leaving 5 bases unmatched. Germline values: CDR1 SQVTM, CDR2 ANQGSEA. CDR3 nucleotides: TGCAGCGCCCTAGCGGGGGGCCGGACCCAGTACTTC. Amino acids: CSALAGGRTQYF.

This clone was counted between two and nine times. The rearrangement links TRBV5-4 to TRBJ1-5; 11 nucleotides align to TRBD1. V dropped 0 bases and J dropped 5; count of bases not matched to a gene: 4. The length of the CDR3 is 16 residues. The germline CDR1 and CDR2 sequences are SGHNT and YYREEE (reference sequence). The CDR3 nucleotides read TGTGCCAGCAGCTTGGGGGGGACAGGGGGGGATCAGCCCCAGCATTTT. Encoded protein: CASSLGGTGGDQPQHF.

This clone was counted only a few times. The chain uses TRBV4-1 and TRBJ1-6, with D hard to call. From germline, CDR1 is MGHRA and CDR2 YSYEKL. The CDR3 is 13 residues long. V dropped 1 base and J dropped 8 bases, with 6 bases sitting between them. The CDR3: CASSQVRDSPLHF. The CDR3 region has the DNA TGCGCCAGCAGCCAAGTCCGGGATTCACCCCTCCACTTT.

This chain uses TRBV6-1 with TRBJ1-5; D is unresolved. The germline CDR1 and CDR2 sequences are MNHNS and SASEGT. This CDR3 comprises 13 residues. Trimming shortened V by 2 bases and J by 11 bases, and 13 bases separated the two germline ends. CDR3 coding DNA: TGTGCCAGCAGTGAATTCGGGGAAGGGACCCAGCATTTT. Protein: CASSEFGEGTQHF.

V usage is TRBV9 and J usage is TRBJ1-4; TRBD1 might be the D (5 bases). Germline assignment: CDR1 SGDLS and CDR2 YYNGEE. This CDR3 has 16 amino acids. V was pared by 1 base and J by 7 bases, with 17 bases between. In DNA form, the CDR3 reads TGTGCCAGCAGCGTATCAGGGAACTCGCTAGTTGAAAAACTGTTTTTT. Protein: CASSVSGNSLVEKLFF. The whole variable domain, filled in from reference TRBV9 and TRBJ1-4, reads DSGVTQTPKHLITATGQRVTLRCSPRSGDLSVYWYQQSLDQGLQFLIQYYNGEERAKGNILERFSAQQFPDLHSELNLSSLELGDSALYFCASSVSGNSLVEKLFFGSGTQLSVL.

The chain is built from TRBV2 and TRBJ2-7, with TRBD2 matching 11 bases. This CDR3 is built from 17 residues. V shed 4 bases, J shed 4 bases, and the junction held 12 bases outside the gene matches. Germline-derived CDR1 and CDR2 are SNHLY and FYNNEI. The CDR3 sequence: CASSALTSGSFRYEQYF. DNA of the CDR3: TGTGCCAGCAGTGCCCTTACTAGCGGGAGTTTTCGTTACGAGCAGTACTTC.

This clone showed up just a few times. The chain's CDR3 is CASSAPGQGAYGYTF. The CDR3 DNA sequence: TGTGCCAGTAGTGCCCCGGGACAGGGGGCCTATGGCTACACCTTC. The chain uses TRBV19 and TRBJ1-2; TRBD1 matches at 12 bases. The trim removed 5 bases at V and 4 bases at J, leaving 5 bases unmatched. Germline CDR1 and CDR2: LNHDA and SQIVND (reference sequence). The CDR3 is made up of 15 amino acids.

V and J are TRBV4-2 and TRBJ1-4; no reliable D call. V lost 0 bases to trimming and J lost 7 bases, with 18 bases between them. The CDR3 has 17 residues. Germline V gives CDR1 LGHNA, CDR2 YNFKEQ. The CDR3 protein is CASSQDPRPRVIEKLFF. As DNA, the CDR3 is TGTGCCAGCAGCCAAGATCCCAGGCCCAGAGTCATTGAAAAACTGTTTTTT.

This rearrangement joins TRBV18 to TRBJ2-7, with TRBD1 matching over 8 bases. In germline, CDR1 is KGHSH, CDR2 LQKENI. The CDR3 is 14 amino acids. V dropped 3 bases and J dropped 9; count of bases not matched to a gene: 10. This chain's CDR3 is CASSPPSTGEVQYF. The CDR3 DNA sequence: TGTGCCAGCTCACCGCCCTCGACAGGGGAGGTGCAGTACTTC.

The rearrangement joins TRBV14 to TRBJ1-2, with a possible D match to TRBD1 (5 bases). CDR1 SGHDN and CDR2 FVKESK come from the germline V gene. Trimming pared 1 base from V and 6 bases from J, leaving 9 bases between. This CDR3 region has 13 residues. In DNA form, the CDR3 reads TGTGCCAGCAGCCAAGCAGGGTTTGATGGCTACACCTTC. The encoded protein is CASSQAGFDGYTF. Variable domain in full (rest from reference TRBV14 and TRBJ1-2): EAGVTQFPSHSVIEKGQTVTLRCDPISGHDNLYWYRRVMGKEIKFLLHFVKESKQDESGMPNNRFLAERTGGTYSTLKVQPAELEDSGVYFCASSQAGFDGYTFGSGTRLTVV.

The chain employs TRBV6-4 and TRBJ1-1, with 9 bases identical to TRBD1. CDR3 length: 14 residues. Losses at the gene ends were 5 bases for V and 2 bases for J; bases not matched to a gene: 3. Germline V CDR1 and CDR2: MRHNA, SNTAGT. The CDR3, as DNA: TGTGCCAGCAGTCGGACAGGGGACAACACTGAAGCTTTCTTT. Residues: CASSRTGDNTEAFF.